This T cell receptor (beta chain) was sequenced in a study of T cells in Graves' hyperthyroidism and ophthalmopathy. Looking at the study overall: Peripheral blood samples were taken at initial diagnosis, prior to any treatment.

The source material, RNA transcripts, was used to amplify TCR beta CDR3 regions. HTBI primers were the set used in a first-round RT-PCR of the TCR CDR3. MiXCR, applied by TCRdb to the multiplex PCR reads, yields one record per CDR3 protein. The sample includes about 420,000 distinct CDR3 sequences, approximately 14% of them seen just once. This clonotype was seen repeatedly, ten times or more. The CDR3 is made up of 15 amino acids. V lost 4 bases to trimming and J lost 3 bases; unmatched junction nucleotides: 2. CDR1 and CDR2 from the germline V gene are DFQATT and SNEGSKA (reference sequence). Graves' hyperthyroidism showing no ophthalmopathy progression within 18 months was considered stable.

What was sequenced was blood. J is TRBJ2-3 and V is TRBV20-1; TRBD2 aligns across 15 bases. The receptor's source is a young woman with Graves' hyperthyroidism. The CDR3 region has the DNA TGCAGTGCTAATGGACTAGCGGGAGGGACAGATACGCAGTATTTT. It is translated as CSANGLAGGTDTQYF.